Sequencing of this T cell receptor beta chain was carried out in a study of blood T cell repertoires in COVID-19 (dated by TCRdb to the early 2020s). About the full investigation: Samples from collaborators originated in the United States, Italy and Spain and spanned both the acute and convalescent phases of COVID-19. The samples were drawn from two sources: the first 160 participants of the ongoing ImmuneRACE study, and fewer than 1,500 subjects contributed by 6 global collaborators. The repertoires were released in a freely available public database meant as a resource for research on the immune response to SARS-CoV-2. Subjects who had been exposed to COVID-19, were actively infected with it, or had recovered from it provided the deeply sampled blood TCRbeta repertoires that made up the dataset. The material from the prospective study consisted of cDNA or gDNA derived from T cells, B-cell-depleted T cells, or PBMCs. Where HLA class I and class II types were available, the types were taken from metadata supplied by the sample provider, not from assay-based typing. The sample metadata nearly always contained a de-identified subject ID, COVID-19 status, age in years and sex.

Samples from volunteer blood donors who had recovered from COVID-19 were contributed by a second Seattle source. The collaborating institutions used their own protocols to collect whole blood in K2EDTA tubes. For TCRbeta analysis, collaborator samples were shipped as frozen whole blood, as isolated PBMCs, or as DNA extracted from either sample type. The study at large found these results: Clinical and demographic metadata were provided uncurated, with the amount varying by source and participant.

TCRbeta CDR3 regions were amplified from genomic DNA by means of the immunoSEQ Assay, a bias-controlled multiplex PCR. As for how the authors treated the data: The number of nucleated cells in each sample was estimated by amplification of reference gene primers within the assay. To quantify the absolute abundance of each unique TCRbeta CDR3 rearrangement, sequence reads were collapsed and filtered. Productive Simpson clonality was computed per sample as the square root of Simpson's diversity index over productive rearrangements. This immuneACCESS table, as held by TCRdb, lists in-frame sequences with V and J called but not all clones. Of the missing ones, under half trace to an unresolved V gene in checked studies; the others have no known cause. That table supplies the V and J calls and clone size; D and trimming were determined from the DNA. The sample profile shows more than 300,000 clones; roughly 90% of them were found once. Around 6.6% of the sample belongs to the ten largest clones.

In the case of this clone: There is no known antigen for this receptor. No base-level quality is on record; no much larger clone is a single base apart.

Including cysteine and phenylalanine, the CDR3 has 17 amino acids. CDR3 DNA is the only sequence kept; it has 51 bases, read in frame from the first base. V and J are trimmed by 3 bases and 5 bases, and the gene matches miss 8 bases of the junction. According to the germline V gene, CDR1 reads SNHLY and CDR2 reads FYNNEI. The chain joins TRBV2 to TRBJ2-2; 11 bases in the middle match TRBD2. This sequence originates from a young man who had recovered from COVID-19. What was sequenced was peripheral blood. The DNA is as follows: TGTGCCAGCAGTGAGGTTAGCGGGAGGGAAAAAACCGGGGAGCTGTTTTTT. It codes for CASSEVSGREKTGELFF.